Following are 4 T cell receptor beta chains from one sample sequenced in a study of cytomegalovirus exposure and HLA in healthy donors. The assay was immunoSEQ multiplex PCR, and TCRdb's table has in-frame clones only and misses some. The sample records approximately 240,000 clones, 85% to 95% being singletons. Sequenced sample: PBMCs. All receptors come from a young woman in good health and CMV-seronegative.

The chain uses TRBV11-2 and TRBJ2-7; 8 bases align to TRBD1. Germline CDR1 is SGHAT and CDR2 is FQNNGV. The CDR3 has 15 amino acids. V trimming: 1 base; J trimming: 3 bases; junction bases outside the gene matches: 5. The CDR3 region is CASSLGGQGSYEQYF. The CDR3 nucleotides are TGTGCCAGCAGCTTAGGAGGACAGGGAAGCTACGAGCAGTACTTC.

The chain joins TRBV5-4 to TRBJ1-2; D call uncertain. Germline V CDR1 and CDR2: SGHNT, YYREEE (reference sequence). The CDR3 has 15 amino acids. Trimming pared 4 bases from V and 6 bases from J, leaving 19 bases between. The CDR3 spells CASSDPSPWEDGYTF. DNA of the CDR3: TGTGCCAGCAGCGACCCCAGCCCCTGGGAGGATGGCTACACCTTC.

The rearrangement joins TRBV5-1 to TRBJ1-2; tentative D call: TRBD1 (5 bases). This CDR3 is built from 15 residues. CDR1 and CDR2 from the germline V gene are SGHRS and YFSETQ. The V end lost 4 bases, the J end lost 8 bases, and 21 bases lay between the germline ends. The chain's CDR3 is CASSALGTALAGYTF. CDR3 DNA: TGCGCCAGCAGCGCTCTCGGGACGGCACTAGCGGGCTACACCTTC.

On this clone: Sequence at one end of the junction differs from germline and may be a read error. This chain links TRBV6-6 with TRBJ1-5; 12 nucleotides line up with TRBD1. The CDR3 runs 16 residues. Germline V gene lookup returns CDR1 MNHNY and CDR2 SVGAGI (reference sequence). The CDR3 DNA reads TGTGCCAGCAGTGACTCGGGACAGGGGGCTGGTCAGCCCCAGCATTTT. It codes for CASSDSGQGAGQPQHF.